This T cell receptor (beta chain) was recorded in a study of T cell repertoires in cytomegalovirus infection. Whole-study context: Newly reported HLA-C-restricted and thoroughly characterized HLA-B-restricted CMV epitopes were employed. Both CMV infection and a matching HLA type were indicated by public TCR beta signatures. General study findings and limits: It was HLA-C-restricted CMV-specific TCR beta clonotypes that dominated the response ex vivo.

This clonotype came up many times. Its antigen is unknown. TCRdb redid the calling of the reads with MiXCR, one entry per CDR3 protein. The sample records 700,000 to 900,000 distinct CDR3 sequences, about 28% being singletons. The germline gives CDR1 SGHVS, CDR2 FNYEAQ. V dropped 6 bases and J dropped 3; count of bases not matched to a gene: 7. The CDR3 has 16 residues. The source is a human donor in good health (CMV status not recorded). Some clones in this sample may be carry-over from other donors' samples. The sequenced sample was cultured CD8+ T cells from PBMCs, obtained from culture after CMV antigen stimulation. The gene calls are TRBV7-6 and TRBJ2-1; TRBD2 matches at 11 bases. CDR3 nucleotides: TGTGCCAGCAGTTCTAGCGGGGGGCCCGTCTACAATGAGCAGTTCTTC. Encoded protein: CASSSSGGPVYNEQFF.